This T cell receptor (beta chain) was obtained from a study of glioma-infiltrating T cells after dendritic cell vaccination. V lost 2 bases to trimming and J lost 0 bases, with 11 bases between them. CDR1 is SGHAT, CDR2 FQNNGV, per germline. This CDR3 comprises 16 residues. Some clones are missing from TCRdb's copy, which holds only in-frame ones; the method was immunoSEQ multiplex PCR. The sample lists around 58,000 clones; approximately 78% were seen once. All glioblastoma patients lacked an isocitrate dehydrogenase mutation. This specimen was blood, taken before dendritic cell vaccination. The source of this sequence is a human donor with glioblastoma. The chain joins TRBV11-2 to TRBJ1-3, with D unclear. CDR3 bases: TGTGCCAGCAGCTTATTGAGACACCGCTCTGGAAACACCATATATTTT. Translated: CASSLLRHRSGNTIYF.